The sequence of this T cell receptor (beta chain) was determined in a study of blood T cell repertoires in COVID-19. About the research overall: Sources were T cells, B-cell-depleted T cells, or PBMCs; the material itself was cDNA or gDNA.

Per the authors' pipeline: The assay estimated nucleated cells by amplifying reference gene primers. Sequencing was performed with immunoSEQ multiplex PCR; in TCRdb, only in-frame clones are kept and a portion is missing. Clonal size and the V and J genes are those of that table, whereas D and trimming came from the DNA. The table records around 250,000 clones, around 80% of them present only once. V trimming: 4 bases; J trimming: 2 bases; junction bases outside the gene matches: 5. CDR3 length: 14 residues. Germline V gives CDR1 PRHDT, CDR2 FYEKMQ (reference sequence). The sample taken for sequencing was PBMCs or T cells enriched from blood (not recorded which). V is TRBV13 and J is TRBJ2-7; 7 nucleotides line up with TRBD1. The TCR originated in a man aged 35 to 55 who had been exposed to COVID-19. The CDR3 is CASSSGTVPYEQYF. The CDR3 DNA sequence: TGTGCCAGCAGCTCTGGGACAGTCCCCTACGAGCAGTACTTC.